The 29 T cell receptor beta chains below come from one sample, sequenced in a study of cytomegalovirus exposure and HLA in healthy donors. 60 Vbeta and 13 Jbeta primers were used in PCR. Measured with immunoSEQ multiplex PCR; TCRdb has only the in-frame clones, and not every one. The sample carries about 130,000 clones, over 60% recorded once. Material: PBMCs. The source is a woman between 40 and 55 years old in good health and CMV-seropositive.

This chain links TRBV28 with TRBJ1-1; tentatively, D is TRBD1 (6 bases). V was shortened by 5 bases and J by 4 bases, with 14 bases between the two germline ends. Germline values: CDR1 MDHEN, CDR2 SYDVKM. CDR3 length equals 14 residues. The DNA of the CDR3 is TGTGCCAGCAGTCTATACAGGGAAGCCACTGAAGCTTTCTTT. Translation gives CASSLYREATEAFF.

This clone was observed a single time. The J gene is TRBJ1-1, the V gene TRBV7-9, with TRBD1 as a possible D gene (5 bases). With 6 bases removed from V and 2 bases from J, the gap between germline ends came to 10 bases. The CDR3 is made up of 13 amino acids. In germline, CDR1 is SEHNR, CDR2 FQNEAQ (reference sequence). The CDR3 DNA sequence: TGTGCCAGCAGGAAAGGGGTTAACACTGAAGCTTTCTTT. Residues: CASRKGVNTEAFF. The whole variable domain, filled in from reference TRBV7-9 and TRBJ1-1, reads DTGVSQNPRHKITKRGQNVTFRCDPISEHNRLYWYRQTLGQGPEFLTYFQNEAQLEKSRLLSDRFSAERPKGSFSTLEIQRTEQGDSAMYLCASRKGVNTEAFFGQGTRLTVV.

V and J are TRBV7-2 and TRBJ1-1; D call uncertain. The length of the CDR3 is 14 residues. Germline V gene data show CDR1 as SGHTA and CDR2 as FQGNSA. Trimming shortened V by 1 base and J by 2 bases, and 8 bases separated the two germline ends. This CDR3 reads CASSLVAVNTEAFF. CDR3 DNA: TGTGCCAGCAGCTTAGTAGCAGTAAACACTGAAGCTTTCTTT.

The chain couples TRBV7-2 to TRBJ2-5; possibly TRBD2 for D (6 bases). Trimming stripped 5 bases from V and 6 bases from J, with 22 bases between. CDR1 and CDR2 (germline): SGHTA, FQGNSA. This CDR3 region has 16 residues. The CDR3 loop is CASSPDNAGRWKTQYF. The CDR3 bases are TGTGCCAGCAGCCCGGACAATGCGGGGAGGTGGAAGACCCAGTACTTC.

The chain recombines TRBV30 with TRBJ2-1; 11 positions agree with TRBD2. Trimming cost V 2 bases and J 5 bases; bases outside gene matches: 2. The germline V gene has CDR1 GTSNPN and CDR2 SVGIG (reference sequence). The length of the CDR3 is 14 residues. The CDR3 sequence: CAWSPGLADNEQFF. The CDR3 DNA reads as TGTGCCTGGAGTCCGGGACTAGCGGACAATGAGCAGTTCTTC.

V is TRBV2 and J is TRBJ2-1, with 10 bases fitting TRBD2. Germline CDR1 reads SNHLY; CDR2 reads FYNNEI. J gave up 2 bases and V 6 bases, and 4 bases lay outside the gene matches. The CDR3 is made up of 15 amino acids. The CDR3 nucleotides read TGTGCCAGCAGCGCTAGCGGGAGCCCCTACAATGAGCAGTTCTTC. Translated, it gives CASSASGSPYNEQFF.

The chain couples TRBV19 to TRBJ1-1, with a tentative D call TRBD1 (5 bases). V dropped 3 bases and J dropped 1 base, with 6 bases sitting between them. The CDR3 has 13 residues. CDR1 and CDR2 (germline): LNHDA, SQIVND (reference sequence). CDR3 DNA: TGTGCCAGTAGTATGACAGCGAACACTGAAGCTTTCTTT. Translation gives CASSMTANTEAFF. Supplemented by reference TRBV19 and TRBJ1-1, the full variable domain reads DGGITQSPKYLFRKEGQNVTLSCEQNLNHDAMYWYRQDPGQGLRLIYYSQIVNDFQKGDIAEGYSVSREKKESFPLTVTSAQKNPTAFYLCASSMTANTEAFFGQGTRLTVV.

The chain combines TRBV23-1 with TRBJ2-1; 9 bases fit TRBD2. TRBV23-1 is an open reading frame, and its role is uncertain. V dropped 8 bases and J dropped 6; count of bases not matched to a gene: 14. CDR3 length: 16 residues. The chain's CDR3 is CASHAVAGALPNEQFF. The CDR3 region has the DNA TGCGCCAGCCATGCGGTAGCGGGAGCTCTTCCCAATGAGCAGTTCTTC.

As to this clone: Other nucleotide sequences in the sample specify the same CDR3. The V call is TRBV5-5, the J call TRBJ1-1; 7 bases match TRBD1. The germline gives CDR1 SGHKS, CDR2 YYEKEE (reference sequence). V was clipped by 0 bases and J by 5 bases; unmatched bases: 4. This CDR3 comprises 14 residues. CDR3 sequence reads: CASSLGDSSTEAFF. In DNA form, the CDR3 reads TGTGCCAGCAGCTTGGGGGACAGTTCGACTGAAGCTTTCTTT.

This clone was seen just once. This rearrangement joins TRBV11-3 to TRBJ2-7, with D possibly TRBD2 on 5 matching bases. The germline V gene has CDR1 SGHNT and CDR2 YENEEA. Trimming removed 3 bases from V and 3 bases from J, with 9 bases in between. This CDR3 is 13 amino acids long. The CDR3 loop is CASSFGEGYEQYF. CDR3 nucleotide sequence: TGTGCCAGCAGCTTTGGCGAGGGCTACGAGCAGTACTTC.

Worth noting for this clone: At the DNA level, this CDR3 is encoded by other sequences in the same sample as well. The chain is built from TRBV19 and TRBJ1-1; perhaps TRBD1 as D (5 bases). CDR1 and CDR2 from the germline V gene are LNHDA and SQIVND (reference sequence). Trimming cost V 3 bases and J 1 base, with 9 bases left between them. The CDR3 is 14 residues long. The CDR3 spells CASSIGRGNTEAFF. For the CDR3, the DNA is TGTGCCAGTAGTATTGGGAGGGGGAACACTGAAGCTTTCTTT.

The J gene is TRBJ2-1, the V gene TRBV2, with 7 bases matching TRBD2. This CDR3 has 12 amino acids. Germline lookup yields CDR1 SNHLY and CDR2 FYNNEI. Trimming removed 7 bases from V and 14 bases from J; junction bases left unmatched: 11. The CDR3 region is CASNTGGPQKFF. The CDR3 DNA is TGTGCCAGCAACACGGGAGGACCCCAAAAGTTCTTC.

The chain is built from TRBV6-1 and TRBJ2-7, with TRBD2 matching over 13 bases. J lost 4 bases, V lost 2 bases, and 14 bases had no gene match. Germline V CDR1 and CDR2: MNHNS, SASEGT. This CDR3 has 19 amino acids. CDR3 residues: CASSENMVGTSGKSYEQYF. CDR3 in DNA: TGTGCCAGCAGTGAAAACATGGTCGGGACTAGCGGGAAGTCGTACGAGCAGTACTTC.

The rearrangement links TRBV21-1 to TRBJ2-7; the table names TRBD2, a call not compared with the DNA. TRBV21-1 is listed as a pseudogene. This CDR3 region has 15 residues. CDR3 sequence (DNA): TGTGCCAGCAGCGAGGGAGGGACATGGGCTCACGAGCAGTACTTC. It is translated as CASSEGGTWAHEQYF.

This clone was recorded a few times. The chain has TRBV28 and TRBJ2-2; D is ambiguous. V was shortened by 4 bases and J by 6 bases, with 9 bases between the two germline ends. This CDR3 is 13 amino acids long. CDR1 and CDR2 (germline): MDHEN, SYDVKM. The CDR3 nucleotides are TGTGCCAGCAGTTCCGCCTCGGCCGGGGAGCTGTTTTTT. Encoded protein: CASSSASAGELFF.

This clone was detected only a few times. V usage is TRBV5-1 and J usage is TRBJ2-7, with unresolved D. V shed 1 base and J shed 0 bases, with 14 bases lying between them. Germline V CDR1 and CDR2: SGHRS, YFSETQ. There are 16 residues in the CDR3. The CDR3 loop reads CASSLIPAFSSYEQYF. CDR3 in DNA: TGCGCCAGCAGCTTGATTCCAGCGTTCAGCTCCTACGAGCAGTACTTC.

This rearrangement joins TRBV5-1 to TRBJ2-7; a weak D match, TRBD1 (6 bases). This CDR3 comprises 14 residues. V lost 4 bases and J lost 0, with 11 bases in between. Per the germline V gene, CDR1 is SGHRS and CDR2 is YFSETQ. The CDR3 sequence: CASSIRGISYEQYF. In DNA form, the CDR3 reads TGCGCCAGCAGCATCAGGGGAATCTCCTACGAGCAGTACTTC.

This clone has only a few counts. The chain uses TRBV28 and TRBJ2-2; 12 bases map to TRBD2. CDR1 is MDHEN and CDR2 is SYDVKM in the germline V gene. The CDR3 sequence is 17 residues long. With 3 bases clipped from V and 6 bases from J, the junction kept 8 bases outside the gene matches. This CDR3 is CASSLYASGRVAGELFF. The CDR3 nucleotides read TGTGCCAGCAGTTTGTACGCTAGCGGGAGGGTCGCCGGGGAGCTGTTTTTT. Variable domain in full (rest from reference TRBV28 and TRBJ2-2): DVKVTQSSRYLVKRTGEKVFLECVQDMDHENMFWYRQDPGLGLRLIYFSYDVKMKEKGDIPEGYSVSREKKERFSLILESASTNQTSMYLCASSLYASGRVAGELFFGEGSRLTVL.

The chain has TRBV10-3 and TRBJ2-1, with 9 bases matching TRBD1. CDR3 length: 14 amino acids. V lost 6 bases and J lost 6; bases outside the gene matches: 6. Germline V gives CDR1 ENHRY, CDR2 SYGVKD. CDR3 sequence reads: CAISTGGLGNEQFF. CDR3 DNA sequence: TGTGCCATCAGCACAGGGGGCTTGGGCAATGAGCAGTTCTTC.

This clone was recorded only once. The chain joins TRBV5-5 to TRBJ2-5; D possibly corresponds to TRBD1 (6 bases). The CDR3 covers 15 residues. Germline CDR1 reads SGHKS; CDR2 reads YYEKEE (reference sequence). V was trimmed by 0 bases and J by 2 bases, leaving 11 bases between them. The DNA of the CDR3 is TGTGCCAGCAGCTTGGGGACAGCCCCACAAGAGACCCAGTACTTC. Translation gives CASSLGTAPQETQYF.

This clone was seen only a few times. This chain joins TRBV4-2 and TRBJ2-7; 9 bases fit TRBD1. CDR1 and CDR2 from the germline V gene are LGHNA and YNFKEQ. This CDR3 region has 16 residues. Trimming cost V 4 bases and J 2 bases; bases outside gene matches: 9. This CDR3 reads CASSPLQGARPYEQYF. For the CDR3, the DNA is TGTGCCAGCAGCCCATTACAGGGGGCAAGGCCCTACGAGCAGTACTTC.

The rearrangement joins TRBV10-3 to TRBJ2-1, with 12 bases aligning to TRBD2. The CDR3 is made up of 18 amino acids. Germline CDR1 is ENHRY and CDR2 is SYGVKD. The J segment lost 2 bases and the V segment lost 2 bases, leaving 7 bases of the junction unmatched. In DNA form, the CDR3 reads TGTGCCATCAGTGAGCCTGGACTAGCGGGAAGGACCTACAATGAGCAGTTCTTC. It encodes CAISEPGLAGRTYNEQFF.

This clone has a single count. V and J are TRBV19 and TRBJ1-2, with 9 bases identical to TRBD1. This CDR3 comprises 17 residues. The junction had 15 bases not matched to a gene; V was cut back by 1 base and J by 9 bases. The germline CDR1 and CDR2 sequences are LNHDA and SQIVND (reference sequence). The CDR3 DNA follows: TGTGCCAGTAGTATAGTTCCCCCGGGACAGGGAAACGGACGCTACACCTTC. Translated: CASSIVPPGQGNGRYTF.

This chain links TRBV14 with TRBJ1-1; D unresolved. V lost 4 bases to trimming and J lost 4 bases, with 10 bases between them. CDR3 length: 13 amino acids. Per the germline V gene, CDR1 is SGHDN and CDR2 is FVKESK. Here the CDR3 reads CASSLTSGTEAFF. The CDR3 nucleotides are TGTGCCAGCAGCCTGACTTCGGGCACTGAAGCTTTCTTT.

This clone was recorded once. The chain has TRBV19 and TRBJ1-5; D might be TRBD1 (6 bases). This CDR3 is built from 16 residues. Looked up from germline, CDR1 is LNHDA and CDR2 is SQIVND (reference sequence). Deletions cut 4 bases from V and 3 bases from J, with 16 bases between. CDR3 residues: CASSTFGGGLNQPQHF. The CDR3 DNA reads as TGTGCCAGTAGTACCTTTGGGGGGGGGCTCAATCAGCCCCAGCATTTT.

V gene TRBV5-6 combines with J gene TRBJ1-1; a weak D match, TRBD1 (6 bases). The germline V gene has CDR1 SGHDT and CDR2 YYEEEE. Trimming removed 4 bases at V and 4 bases at J, with 11 bases between. This CDR3 spans 13 amino acids. The CDR3 DNA reads TGTGCCAGCAGCAAGAGGGGGTCCACTGAAGCTTTCTTT. As protein: CASSKRGSTEAFF.

J is TRBJ1-1 and V is TRBV6-6, with 11 bases that match TRBD1. With V trimmed by 6 bases and J by 0 bases, 3 bases remained unmatched. The CDR3 sequence is 15 residues long. Germline CDR1 MNHNY, CDR2 SVGAGI (reference sequence). CDR3 DNA: TGTGCCAGCAGGGGACAGGGGGGCATGAACACTGAAGCTTTCTTT. This encodes CASRGQGGMNTEAFF.

The genes are TRBV4-1 and TRBJ2-2, with no clear D. V lost 0 bases and J 0 bases, leaving 17 bases between the germline ends. The CDR3 sequence is 19 residues long. Per the germline V gene, CDR1 is MGHRA and CDR2 is YSYEKL. The CDR3 sequence: CASSQDSRTPKTNTGELFF. CDR3 sequence (DNA): TGCGCCAGCAGCCAAGATAGCCGAACACCTAAAACGAACACCGGGGAGCTGTTTTTT.

This clone was seen only a few times. The CDR3, as DNA: TGTGCCAGCAGTCAAGGACTAACCGAGCAGTACTTC. Translated: CASSQGLTEQYF. V gene TRBV28 combines with J gene TRBJ2-7, with D possibly being TRBD2 (6 bases). Deletions cut 5 bases from V and 6 bases from J, with 11 bases between. The CDR3 is 12 amino acids. Germline V gives CDR1 MDHEN, CDR2 SYDVKM.